Listed below are T cell receptor beta chains from one sample, sequenced in a study of OX40 agonist ivuxolimab in advanced cancers. Libraries were prepared by immunoSEQ multiplex PCR; TCRdb keeps only in-frame clonotypes and omits some of them. Seen here are tens of thousands of clones, about 81% observed once, and the top ten hold 5%. This sample comprised CD4+ or CD8+ T cells sorted from blood, obtained in a trial of the OX40 agonist ivuxolimab. These receptors were obtained from an adult with an advanced solid tumor such as melanoma, head and neck, liver or kidney cancer. CDR3s include the opening cysteine and the closing phenylalanine or tryptophan. D genes are given only for firm matches. Clone sizes are given selectively: once, few, many, or a class where the clone is expanded.

cdr3_nt cdr3_aa d_call j_call clone_size v_call cdr3_length
TGCGCCAGCAGCCAAGGGACCTACAATCAGCCCCAGCATTTT CASSQGTYNQPQHF - TRBJ1-5 once TRBV4-3 14
TGCAGCGTTGGTTCAGGGGGGAACCGTGGCTACACCTTC CSVGSGGNRGYTF TRBD1 TRBJ1-2 - TRBV29-1 13
TGTGCCAGCAGCAAACGGGCGGGGATGAACACTGAAGCTTTCTTT CASSKRAGMNTEAFF - TRBJ1-1 - TRBV21-1 15
TGTGCCAGCAGTTACGATCGGCAGTATGGCTACACCTTC CASSYDRQYGYTF - TRBJ1-2 once TRBV6-5 13
TGTGCCAGCAGCAGAACGACAGGGGAAGACAACGAGCAGTACTTC CASSRTTGEDNEQYF TRBD1 TRBJ2-7 few TRBV9 15
TGTGCCAGTACCCTCTCAGGGTTTTATCAGCCCCAGCATTTT CASTLSGFYQPQHF - TRBJ1-5 - TRBV19 14
TGCGCCAGCAGCTTTGACCCGACAGGGTCGAACACTGAAGCTTTCTTT CASSFDPTGSNTEAFF TRBD1 TRBJ1-1 - TRBV5-1 16
TGTGCCAGCAGTGCCCCCGGTTCTAGCTCCTACGAGCAGTACTTC CASSAPGSSSYEQYF - TRBJ2-7 few TRBV6-5 15
TGTGCCAGCAGCCGAAGGAGTACTGAAGCTTTCTTT CASSRRSTEAFF - TRBJ1-1 - TRBV7-6 12
TGTGCCAGCTCACCATCGAACGGAATGGGCGCTGAAGCTTTCTTT CASSPSNGMGAEAFF - TRBJ1-1 once TRBV18 15
TGTGCCAGCAGCCGAACTAACTTAGGGGGGGGTGAGCAGTACTTC CASSRTNLGGGEQYF - TRBJ2-7 once TRBV11-3 15
TGCGCCAGCAGCTTGGATAGCGGGAGCGTGCAGTACTTC CASSLDSGSVQYF TRBD2 TRBJ2-7 once TRBV5-1 13
TGTGCCAGCAGACAGGGACAGGGAGGGAATGCTCCCTACGAGCAGTACTTC CASRQGQGGNAPYEQYF TRBD1 TRBJ2-7 - TRBV4-2 17
TGTGCCAGCAGTGAAGCGCTTCGGCAGGGCGCCGGGGAGCTGTTTTTT CASSEALRQGAGELFF - TRBJ2-2 - TRBV6-1 16
TGTGCCAGCAGTTTCTCTACAGGGGGTTTCTACGAGCAGTACTTC CASSFSTGGFYEQYF TRBD1 TRBJ2-7 - TRBV11-2 15
TGTGCCAGCAGCGAAGGACAGGGCGGTACGCAGTATTTT CASSEGQGGTQYF TRBD1 TRBJ2-3 - TRBV5-4 13
TGTGCCAGCAGTGATGTTGAGCAGTACTTC CASSDVEQYF - TRBJ2-7 once TRBV6-4 10
TGTGCCAGCAGTGAACAGGAAAGCAATCAGCCCCAGCATTTT CASSEQESNQPQHF - TRBJ1-5 once TRBV6-1 14
TGTGCCAGCAGCTCCGAGGGCTCTGGGCGTTCACCCCTCCACTTT CASSSEGSGRSPLHF - TRBJ1-6 once TRBV7-3 15
TGTGCCAGCAGTGCGACAGGGGGTGACAACTATGGCTACACCTTC CASSATGGDNYGYTF TRBD1 TRBJ1-2 - TRBV28 15
TGTGCCAGCAGCTCAGCGGGAGGGCCGGTCGATGAGCAGTTCTTC CASSSAGGPVDEQFF TRBD2 TRBJ2-1 - TRBV7-2 15
TGTGCCAGCAGCTTAAGACAGGCCCGTAATGAAAAACTGTTTTTT CASSLRQARNEKLFF - TRBJ1-4 - TRBV7-9 15
TGTGCCAGCAGCTTAGTCGTCAGCCAAGAGACCCAGTACTTC CASSLVVSQETQYF - TRBJ2-5 - TRBV7-9 14
TGTGCCAGCAGCGTATTGGGATCGCGAGGCACCGGGGAGCTGTTTTTT CASSVLGSRGTGELFF - TRBJ2-2 - TRBV9 16
TGTGCCAGCAGCCCCGGGACAGGGTCCTGGCTGTTTTTT CASSPGTGSWLFF TRBD1 TRBJ1-4 - TRBV6-5 13
TGTGCCAGCAGCTTGGTGCCTAGCGGGGTCTCTTCGCCGCAGTATTTT CASSLVPSGVSSPQYF TRBD2 TRBJ2-3 - TRBV5-5 16
TGTGCCAGCAGTTACCCAGGGACCTACGAGCAGTACTTC CASSYPGTYEQYF - TRBJ2-7 - TRBV6-5 13
TGTGCCAGCAGTCCCACCCCCCGGGGAGCGAACACTGAAGCTTTCTTT CASSPTPRGANTEAFF - TRBJ1-1 - TRBV27 16